Shown below are 22 T cell receptor beta chains from a single sample sequenced in a study of regulatory dendritic cells for organ transplantation. Assay used: immunoSEQ multiplex PCR; TCRdb lists only in-frame clones, some missing. The sample includes 25,000 to 35,000 clones, roughly 80% of them seen just once. Material for sequencing was naive CD4+ T cells from blood. Subset noted: CD45RA+ naive T cells. The receptors derive from a human donor in good health.

The chain links TRBV9 to TRBJ1-2, with D unresolved. Trimming removed 4 bases from V and 4 bases from J, with 17 bases in between. The CDR3 totals 15 residues. The germline gives CDR1 SGDLS, CDR2 YYNGEE. The CDR3 loop reads CASSSHPGSSYGYTF. The CDR3 DNA reads as TGTGCCAGCAGCTCACATCCGGGATCATCCTATGGCTACACCTTC.

The chain uses TRBV5-4 and TRBJ2-3, with D uncertain. From germline, CDR1 is SGHNT and CDR2 YYREEE (reference sequence). The CDR3 consists of 13 residues. The V end was cut by 0 bases, the J end by 10 bases, with 12 bases between. The CDR3 sequence: CASSLAETGPQYF. CDR3 DNA sequence: TGTGCCAGCAGCTTGGCCGAAACTGGGCCGCAGTATTTT.

J is TRBJ1-2 and V is TRBV2; D is perhaps TRBD1 (5 bases). CDR3 length equals 15 residues. Trimming cost V 2 bases and J 4 bases, with 14 bases left between them. CDR1 and CDR2 from the germline V gene are SNHLY and FYNNEI. CDR3 amino acids: CASSESRQIFYGYTF. CDR3 nucleotides: TGTGCCAGCAGTGAATCCAGACAGATCTTCTATGGCTACACCTTC. The variable domain in full, completed from reference TRBV2 and TRBJ1-2, reads EPEVTQTPSHQVTQMGQEVILRCVPISNHLYFYWYRQILGQKVEFLVSFYNNEISEKSEIFDDQFSVERPDGSNFTLKIRSTKLEDSAMYFCASSESRQIFYGYTFGSGTRLTVV.

This sequence joins TRBV7-2 and TRBJ2-7, with 9 nucleotides matching TRBD1. The V gene end was trimmed by 3 bases and the J gene end by 3 bases; junction bases not matched to a gene: 6. The germline V gene has CDR1 SGHTA and CDR2 FQGNSA. The CDR3 is made up of 15 amino acids. DNA of the CDR3: TGTGCCAGCAGCTTTTCCGGGACAGGGATCTACGAGCAGTACTTC. It codes for CASSFSGTGIYEQYF.

This clone came up once. This rearrangement joins TRBV5-1 to TRBJ2-2; no reliable D call. Germline V gives CDR1 SGHRS, CDR2 YFSETQ. The germline V and J ends were trimmed by 5 bases and 0 bases, with 17 bases remaining between them. This CDR3 is 17 amino acids long. CDR3 sequence reads: CASSSAIVSSNTGELFF. In DNA, the CDR3 is TGCGCCAGCAGTTCTGCCATCGTTAGCTCGAACACCGGGGAGCTGTTTTTT.

This sequence joins TRBV6-1 and TRBJ1-1, with 10 bases lining up with TRBD1. CDR1 MNHNS and CDR2 SASEGT come from the germline V gene. Losses at the gene ends were 4 bases for V and 4 bases for J; bases not matched to a gene: 3. This CDR3 is 14 amino acids long. DNA for the CDR3: TGTGCCAGCAGTGTTGACAGGGGGCCCACTGAAGCTTTCTTT. This translates into CASSVDRGPTEAFF.

V usage is TRBV4-2 and J usage is TRBJ2-3; the D gene is possibly TRBD2 (5 bases). V lost 0 bases, J lost 2 bases, and 12 bases lay in between. Germline CDR1 reads LGHNA; CDR2 reads YNFKEQ. This CDR3 region has 16 residues. This chain's CDR3 is CASSQDRSGITDTQYF. The CDR3 region has the DNA TGTGCCAGCAGCCAAGACCGGTCGGGAATCACAGATACGCAGTATTTT.

This chain uses TRBV2 with TRBJ1-5; D possibly corresponds to TRBD1 (6 bases). Trimming shortened V by 2 bases and J by 3 bases, and 14 bases separated the two germline ends. CDR1 and CDR2 from the germline V gene are SNHLY and FYNNEI. The CDR3 totals 16 residues. The CDR3 DNA reads TGTGCCAGCAGTGAATTTGGAACAGGGAACAATCAGCCCCAGCATTTT. Amino acids: CASSEFGTGNNQPQHF.

As DNA, the CDR3 is TGTGCCAGCAGCCCAGTTACTAGCGGGGCCGGGGAGCTGTTTTTT. Translation gives CASSPVTSGAGELFF. The J gene is TRBJ2-2, the V gene TRBV9; 10 bases match TRBD2. The V gene end was trimmed by 4 bases and the J gene end by 6 bases; junction bases not matched to a gene: 6. The CDR3 is 15 residues long. Germline assignment: CDR1 SGDLS and CDR2 YYNGEE. Full variable domain (outside the CDR3, taken from reference TRBV9 and TRBJ2-2): DSGVTQTPKHLITATGQRVTLRCSPRSGDLSVYWYQQSLDQGLQFLIQYYNGEERAKGNILERFSAQQFPDLHSELNLSSLELGDSALYFCASSPVTSGAGELFFGEGSRLTVL.

The chain couples TRBV2 to TRBJ2-2; D gene unclear. V was clipped by 3 bases and J by 0 bases, with 8 bases between them. Germline lookup yields CDR1 SNHLY and CDR2 FYNNEI. The CDR3 spans 15 residues. As DNA, the CDR3 is TGTGCCAGCAGTGATAGAGGCCCGAACACCGGGGAGCTGTTTTTT. It specifies CASSDRGPNTGELFF.

V gene TRBV6-1 combines with J gene TRBJ2-7; D is unresolved. Looked up from germline, CDR1 is MNHNS and CDR2 is SASEGT. V lost 2 bases to trimming and J lost 3 bases, with 5 bases between them. The CDR3 runs 12 residues. CDR3 residues: CASSESGYEQYF. DNA of the CDR3: TGTGCCAGCAGTGAATCCGGCTACGAGCAGTACTTC.

The CDR3 reads CASSIVLRGSETQYF. The DNA of the CDR3 is TGTGCCAGTAGTATAGTCCTCAGGGGTTCGGAGACCCAGTACTTC. The gene calls are TRBV19 and TRBJ2-5, with D maybe TRBD1 (6 bases). CDR1 and CDR2 from the germline V gene are LNHDA and SQIVND (reference sequence). The germline V and J ends were trimmed by 1 base and 5 bases, with 14 bases remaining between them. The CDR3 spans 15 residues.

V usage is TRBV7-9 and J usage is TRBJ1-3; 7 bases are shared with TRBD1. This CDR3 spans 16 amino acids. The germline CDR1 and CDR2 sequences are SEHNR and FQNEAQ (reference sequence). Germline trimming cut 3 bases from V and 4 bases from J; bases unmatched to any gene: 9. The CDR3 loop is CASSLSQGDWGNTIYF. Written as DNA, the CDR3 is TGTGCCAGCAGCTTGTCCCAGGGGGATTGGGGAAACACCATATATTTT.

The rearrangement uses TRBV12-5 and TRBJ2-5; 13 positions agree with TRBD2. The CDR3 covers 17 residues. Trimming removed 1 base from V and 4 bases from J; junction bases left unmatched: 6. CDR1 and CDR2 from the germline V gene are LGHNT and FRNRAP. The DNA for the CDR3 is TGTGCTAGTGGTTTGGGGACTAGCGGGGGAGTAGGAGAGACCCAGTACTTC. It is translated as CASGLGTSGGVGETQYF. The variable domain in full, completed from reference TRBV12-5 and TRBJ2-5, reads DARVTQTPRHKVTEMGQEVTMRCQPILGHNTVFWYRQTMMQGLELLAYFRNRAPLDDSGMPKDRFSAEMPDATLATLKIQPSEPRDSAVYFCASGLGTSGGVGETQYFGPGTRLLVL.

Here the CDR3 DNA reads TGTGCCAGCAGCCCACCCGAGAGTTACAATGAGCAGTTCTTC. This encodes CASSPPESYNEQFF. V gene TRBV11-1 combines with J gene TRBJ2-1, with no clear D. This CDR3 contains 14 residues. Between the trimmed V and J ends, which lost 5 bases and 4 bases, there was a span of 12 bases. Germline V lookup: CDR1 SGHAT, CDR2 FQDESV (reference sequence).

This clone has just one count. The genes are TRBV27 and TRBJ1-1, with D possibly matching TRBD1 (6 bases). The V end was cut by 1 base, the J end by 2 bases, with 11 bases between. This CDR3 has 15 residues. Per the germline V gene, CDR1 is MNHEY and CDR2 is SMNVEV (reference sequence). The CDR3 DNA reads TGTGCCAGCAGTTTATTACGGGGGGCTAACACTGAAGCTTTCTTT. The encoded protein is CASSLLRGANTEAFF.

The V and J genes are TRBV5-1 and TRBJ2-3, with TRBD1 matching 10 bases. This CDR3 comprises 15 residues. After removal of 4 bases from V and 4 bases from J, the junction contained 6 bases not matched to a gene. Germline V lookup: CDR1 SGHRS, CDR2 YFSETQ. CDR3 region: CASSAGQGRADTQYF. The CDR3 DNA reads as TGCGCCAGCAGCGCGGGACAGGGGAGGGCAGATACGCAGTATTTT.

The V and J genes are TRBV12-5 and TRBJ2-5; TRBD2 matches 7 bases. J lost 0 bases, V lost 5 bases, and 9 bases had no gene match. Looked up from germline, CDR1 is LGHNT and CDR2 is FRNRAP. This CDR3 has 16 amino acids. The CDR3 DNA reads as TGTGCTAGTGGTCCCGGGACTAACCTGTACCAAGAGACCCAGTACTTC. As protein: CASGPGTNLYQETQYF.

The gene calls are TRBV19 and TRBJ2-5; no reliable D call. The CDR3 contains 12 residues. The germline V and J ends were trimmed by 5 bases and 3 bases, with 7 bases remaining between them. The V gene's germline CDR1 is LNHDA and CDR2 SQIVND (reference sequence). CDR3 sequence reads: CASSSRKETQYF. The CDR3 DNA reads TGTGCCAGTAGTTCTAGAAAAGAGACCCAGTACTTC.

This chain uses TRBV7-2 with TRBJ1-6; no definite D call. Germline V lookup: CDR1 SGHTA, CDR2 FQGNSA. V was shortened by 1 base and J by 7 bases, with 11 bases between the two germline ends. The CDR3 runs to 15 residues. CDR3 nucleotides: TGTGCCAGCAGCTTAGTAGGAGGGTCGAATTCACCCCTCCACTTT. Residues: CASSLVGGSNSPLHF. Supplemented by reference TRBV7-2 and TRBJ1-6, the full variable domain reads GAGVSQSPSNKVTEKGKDVELRCDPISGHTALYWYRQSLGQGLEFLIYFQGNSAPDKSGLPSDRFSAERTGGSVSTLTIQRTQQEDSAVYLCASSLVGGSNSPLHFGNGTRLTVT.

This clone was counted a single time. The chain has TRBV2 and TRBJ1-4; 9 nucleotides agree with TRBD1. The CDR3 consists of 14 residues. The germline CDR1 and CDR2 sequences are SNHLY and FYNNEI. The trim removed 5 bases at V and 5 bases at J, leaving 3 bases unmatched. The CDR3 nucleotides are TGTGCCAGCAGTCGGGGACAGGGAAATGAAAAACTGTTTTTT. Amino acid sequence: CASSRGQGNEKLFF.

This chain joins TRBV6-1 and TRBJ1-5; D perhaps matches TRBD1 (5 bases). Germline V gene lookup returns CDR1 MNHNS and CDR2 SASEGT. This CDR3 has 15 amino acids. V was shortened by 6 bases and J by 4 bases, with 16 bases between the two germline ends. CDR3 sequence: CASRIGASTNQPQHF. CDR3 DNA sequence: TGTGCCAGCAGGATAGGGGCATCCACAAATCAGCCCCAGCATTTT.